This TCR beta chain was profiled in a study of beta chain features in type 1 diabetes (dated by TCRdb to the late 2010s). General notes on the study: Mean age, gender distribution, total cell number and subset yield were not different between patients and healthy donors. Across all samples, fewer than 130 million sorted cells were examined, and cell number per subset correlated strongly with RNA yield. The study compared the TCRB repertoires of sorted circulating CD4+ T cell subsets in recently diagnosed type 1 diabetes patients with those in matched healthy donors. Regulatory and stem cell-like memory subsets were obtained from only 8 patients and about eight healthy donors, while naive and central memory subsets were obtained from all 28 donors.

The entire isolated RNA was reverse transcribed using the High Capacity cDNA Reverse Transcription Kit, and thus expressed TCRB transcripts were sequenced. Deep immunoSEQ sequencing was performed on naive, central memory and regulatory T cell samples, with an average of around 3.4 million total reads per sample. Sorted cells were lysed in RLT buffer and RNA was extracted with DNase-treated RNeasy Micro or Mini kits, depending on cell number. Each cell subset was processed separately to prevent cross-contamination, with patient and healthy donor samples processed together. The immunoSEQ multiplex PCR was used to amplify TCRB sequences from cDNA, generating 87-bp fragments that spanned the CDR3 region. Sequencing of the amplicons was done on the Illumina HiSeq platform. Under the source paper's analysis protocol: Synthetic template baselines were used to correct PCR bias computationally, reads within Hamming distance 2 were collapsed together, and singletons that could not be merged were discarded. Reads were aligned to IMGT to assign V, D and J genes, CDR3 length, and insertions or deletions at six rearrangement sites. Within each subset, clonotype counts were normalized to sorted cell number, and only after that were true diversity and Gini coefficients computed with the tcR R package. Repertoire sharing was quantified using the overlap coefficient calculated on TCRB nucleotide sequences. Out-of-frame TCRB sequences from naive cells were analyzed as a proxy for the pre-selection repertoire. In TCRdb, the immuneACCESS table is reduced to in-frame sequences with V and J assigned. These tables do not hold every clone; where another copy was compared, an unresolved V gene accounts for under half, and the others remain unexplained. V and J calls and clone size are copied from that table; D and trimming were computed from the DNA. This sample holds about 350,000 clones; less than 20% were observed only once. 0.044% of the sample lies in the top ten.

This clone occurred a few times. The antigen it recognizes is unknown. The sample holds no much larger clone one base away, and base qualities are not on file. From each donor, a single peripheral blood sample of around 120 mL on average was drawn into heparinised tubes. Using a panel that included CD45RO, CCR7, CD25, CD127, CD95 and CD27, naive, central memory, regulatory and stem cell-like memory CD4+ T cells were sorted on a BD FACSAria II. All sorted populations exceeded 95% purity. PBMCs were isolated immediately by Lymphoprep density gradient centrifugation and stained directly without culture. To minimize batch effects, samples were stained and sorted in pairs, one healthy donor with one patient per experiment. The germline V gene gives CDR1 as SGHRS and CDR2 as YFSETQ. Taken from cysteine to phenylalanine, the CDR3 has 16 residues. The entry retains the CDR3 DNA only, 48 bases that are in frame from base 1. The junction carries 16 bases between V and J, which are trimmed by 3 bases and 3 bases respectively.

The paper as a whole reports these results and caveats: Naive, central memory and regulatory TCRB repertoires appeared to be more similar among patients than among healthy donors. Because cDNA rather than genomic DNA was sequenced, highly expressing activated cells could have been over-represented, although no difference in activation and CD3 levels was found between groups. Because small numbers of individuals were included in the HLA sub-analyses, any influence of HLA type on TCRB rearrangement was left unresolved. At VDJ recombination sites, type 1 diabetes patients had fewer insertions and more deleted nucleotides, which implies abnormalities in thymic rearrangement. Type 1 diabetes patients showed a moderate but significant shortening of TCRB CDR3 length in all four CD4+ subsets. Shorter templates might be favored by PCR, yet because patient and control samples were amplified and corrected together, any such skew would affect both groups equally.

The clonotype comes from a woman between 18 and 30 years old in good health. The sequence is built from TRBV5-1 and TRBJ1-5; the D gene is unclear. The sample consisted of naive CD4+ T cells from blood. The sample's cell subset or site label, decoded: true naive CD4+ T cells. The bases are TGCGCCAGCAGCTCCGTGTCACCCGACTCCAATCAGCCCCAGCATTTT. Its amino acids are CASSSVSPDSNQPQHF.